This T cell receptor (beta chain) was obtained from a study of a mutant IDH1 vaccine in newly diagnosed glioma. Background on the study: Previous care, which was radiotherapy, temozolomide, or both, most often involved both.

As to time point: week 5, during vaccination. The content of each vaccine dose was 300 ug of mutant IDH1 20-mer peptide, and topical imiquimod accompanied it. Germline V gene sequence: CDR1 SGHTA, CDR2 FQGNSA. V lost 1 base to trimming and J lost 4 bases, with 11 bases between them. The CDR3 is made up of 15 amino acids. Profiled with immunoSEQ multiplex PCR; TCRdb holds only in-frame clones, not every one. The sample contains around 50,000 clones, just under 90% of which appear only once. As for this clone: What it recognizes is unknown.

V is TRBV7-2 and J is TRBJ1-3, with D maybe TRBD1 (6 bases). The sequence was collected from a woman aged 35 to 49 with glioma. The sample consisted of PBMCs, taken from a glioma patient whose treatment included an IDH1 peptide vaccine. The CDR3 loop is CASSLGGASGNTIYF. Here the CDR3 DNA reads TGTGCCAGCAGCTTAGGGGGGGCTTCCGGAAACACCATATATTTT.